Below are 26 T cell receptor beta chains sequenced from a single sample in a study of cytomegalovirus exposure and HLA in healthy donors. With 60 Vbeta and 13 Jbeta primers, the PCR was carried out. The table came from immunoSEQ multiplex PCR; TCRdb's copy has only in-frame clones and leaves some out. The sample has 55,000 to 70,000 clones, approximately 63% seen once. Material for sequencing was PBMCs. Receptors originate from a woman in her sixties in good health and CMV-seropositive.

This rearrangement joins TRBV28 to TRBJ2-7, with D unclear. CDR3 length: 16 amino acids. V lost 6 bases, J lost 2 bases, and 20 bases lay in between. Germline V gene lookup returns CDR1 MDHEN and CDR2 SYDVKM. DNA of the CDR3: TGTGCCAGCAGAAGCTCCACCTCACCCTTCACCTACGAGCAGTACTTC. Its translation is CASRSSTSPFTYEQYF.

This chain uses TRBV19 with TRBJ2-3; 13 nucleotides agree with TRBD2. V was pared by 5 bases and J by 0 bases, with 5 bases of the junction left unmatched. The CDR3 is 17 residues long. Germline-derived CDR1 and CDR2 are LNHDA and SQIVND (reference sequence). CDR3 loop: CASSLRLAGGSTDTQYF. The CDR3 bases are TGTGCCAGTAGTCTCCGACTAGCGGGGGGCAGCACAGATACGCAGTATTTT. Variable domain in full (rest from reference TRBV19 and TRBJ2-3): DGGITQSPKYLFRKEGQNVTLSCEQNLNHDAMYWYRQDPGQGLRLIYYSQIVNDFQKGDIAEGYSVSREKKESFPLTVTSAQKNPTAFYLCASSLRLAGGSTDTQYFGPGTRLTVL.

The count of this clone is one. The rearrangement links TRBV5-1 to TRBJ2-7, with 7 bases fitting TRBD1. In germline, CDR1 is SGHRS, CDR2 YFSETQ. Trimming cost V 0 bases and J 3 bases; bases outside gene matches: 6. The CDR3 has 15 residues. The CDR3 here is CASSLGGGLLYEQYF. In nucleotides, the CDR3 is TGCGCCAGCAGCTTGGGAGGGGGCCTCCTCTACGAGCAGTACTTC.

The chain recombines TRBV5-6 with TRBJ2-7; TRBD2 might be the D (6 bases). Germline CDR1 is SGHDT and CDR2 is YYEEEE. V gave up 3 bases and J gave up 6 bases, with 10 bases separating them. This CDR3 region has 12 residues. CDR3 residues: CASSSTRPEQYF. The DNA for the CDR3 is TGTGCCAGCAGCTCGACTAGACCCGAGCAGTACTTC.

The chain has TRBV6-5 and TRBJ1-1; 8 bases map to TRBD1. Germline V gene lookup returns CDR1 MNHEY and CDR2 SVGAGI. The length of the CDR3 is 12 residues. The trim removed 5 bases at V and 4 bases at J, leaving 0 bases unmatched. CDR3 residues: CASSTGGTEAFF. CDR3 sequence (DNA): TGTGCCAGCAGTACAGGGGGCACTGAAGCTTTCTTT.

This clone was picked up one time. The chain links TRBV21-1 to TRBJ2-1; the D call in the table, TRBD2, was not verified against the DNA. TRBV21-1 is described as a pseudogene. The CDR3 is 15 amino acids. CDR3 nucleotides: TGTGCCAGCAGCAACTCTAGCGGGCGCTACAATGAGCAGTTCTTC. Amino acids: CASSNSSGRYNEQFF.

The count of this clone is one. The V call is TRBV18, the J call TRBJ1-1, with TRBD1 identical over 10 bases. Germline CDR1 reads KGHSH; CDR2 reads LQKENI. There are 15 residues in the CDR3. Losses at the gene ends were 3 bases for V and 4 bases for J; bases not matched to a gene: 5. The CDR3 sequence: CASSPKGQGTTEAFF. CDR3 DNA: TGTGCCAGCTCACCCAAGGGACAGGGGACCACTGAAGCTTTCTTT. Combining the CDR3 with reference TRBV18 and TRBJ1-1 gives the whole variable domain NAGVMQNPRHLVRRRGQEARLRCSPMKGHSHVYWYRQLPEEGLKFMVYLQKENIIDESGMPKERFSAEFPKEGPSILRIQQVVRGDSAAYFCASSPKGQGTTEAFFGQGTRLTVV.

The chain joins TRBV5-6 to TRBJ2-2; D is undetermined. Germline lookup yields CDR1 SGHDT and CDR2 YYEEEE. The CDR3 runs to 17 residues. The V and J ends lost 2 bases and 5 bases respectively, with 19 bases between them. DNA of the CDR3: TGTGCCAGCAGCTTTGGTCCGATGGGCATTTCTACCGGGGAGCTGTTTTTT. Translation: CASSFGPMGISTGELFF.

The chain recombines TRBV18 with TRBJ1-2; no clear D gene. The V gene lost 1 base and the J gene lost 8 bases, with 14 bases spanning the gap. CDR1 KGHSH and CDR2 LQKENI come from the germline V gene. The length of the CDR3 is 14 residues. This CDR3 is CASSPRSGFIGYTF. CDR3 nucleotides: TGTGCCAGCTCACCACGGTCAGGATTTATAGGCTACACCTTC.

This clone occurred once. The gene calls are TRBV15 and TRBJ2-2, with 7 bases fitting TRBD1. V shed 6 bases, J shed 1 base, and the junction held 8 bases outside the gene matches. CDR3 length equals 16 residues. Germline CDR1 and CDR2: LNHNV and YYDKDF (reference sequence). CDR3 region: CATRRQGQVNTGELFF. The CDR3 DNA reads as TGTGCCACCAGACGACAGGGTCAGGTGAACACCGGGGAGCTGTTTTTT.

The chain recombines TRBV7-2 with TRBJ1-3, with a tentative D call TRBD1 (5 bases). V dropped 5 bases and J dropped 3 bases, with 8 bases sitting between them. Germline V gene lookup returns CDR1 SGHTA and CDR2 FQGNSA. This CDR3 comprises 13 residues. This CDR3 is CASSGQGGNTIYF. In nucleotides, the CDR3 is TGTGCCAGCAGCGGACAAGGTGGAAACACCATATATTTT.

The chain couples TRBV5-6 to TRBJ1-1, with a tentative D call TRBD1 (6 bases). Germline loops: CDR1 SGHDT, CDR2 YYEEEE. The CDR3 totals 14 residues. Trimming pared 5 bases from V and 4 bases from J, leaving 15 bases between. The CDR3 coding sequence is TGTGCCAGCAGGACACAGGGCCGATTCACTGAAGCTTTCTTT. Amino acid sequence: CASRTQGRFTEAFF.

The rearrangement uses TRBV13 and TRBJ1-2; D gene uncertain. The CDR3 is made up of 16 amino acids. Trimming removed 5 bases at V and 6 bases at J, with 22 bases between. CDR1 and CDR2 (germline): PRHDT, FYEKMQ (reference sequence). In DNA, the CDR3 is TGTGCCAGCAGCCCCTATCGGTTCGGATATAGCGATGGCTACACCTTC. Translating gives CASSPYRFGYSDGYTF.

The rearrangement joins TRBV14 to TRBJ2-5, with D perhaps TRBD2 (5 bases). Germline CDR1 and CDR2: SGHDN and FVKESK. The CDR3 has 13 amino acids. V was cut by 2 bases and J by 5 bases, with 9 bases left in between. The CDR3 coding sequence is TGTGCCAGCAGCCAACGACCGGGGGAGACCCAGTACTTC. This gives the protein CASSQRPGETQYF.

The chain employs TRBV7-8 and TRBJ2-7; D unresolved. The CDR3 totals 13 residues. Germline V CDR1 and CDR2: SGHVS, FQNEAQ. The CDR3 loop is CFSKLRPAYEQYF. As DNA, the CDR3 is TGTTTCAGCAAGCTGAGGCCGGCATACGAGCAGTACTTC.

This chain connects TRBV7-2 to TRBJ1-1, with D maybe TRBD1 (6 bases). V lost 5 bases to trimming and J lost 6 bases, with 16 bases between them. The germline CDR1 and CDR2 sequences are SGHTA and FQGNSA. This CDR3 has 14 amino acids. The CDR3 DNA sequence: TGTGCCAGCAGCCCGACGCAGGGGTTGTCTGAAGCTTTCTTT. The encoded protein is CASSPTQGLSEAFF. Full variable domain (outside the CDR3, taken from reference TRBV7-2 and TRBJ1-1): GAGVSQSPSNKVTEKGKDVELRCDPISGHTALYWYRQSLGQGLEFLIYFQGNSAPDKSGLPSDRFSAERTGGSVSTLTIQRTQQEDSAVYLCASSPTQGLSEAFFGQGTRLTVV.

The V call is TRBV6-5, the J call TRBJ1-2; 9 bases line up with TRBD1. With 6 bases clipped from V and 4 bases from J, the junction kept 3 bases outside the gene matches. This CDR3 spans 13 amino acids. CDR1 is MNHEY and CDR2 is SVGAGI in the germline V gene. Written as DNA, the CDR3 is TGTGCCAGCAGCTGGACAGGGGCCTATGGCTACACCTTC. Translating gives CASSWTGAYGYTF.

The chain is built from TRBV27 and TRBJ2-3, with D possibly TRBD1 on 5 matching bases. The CDR3 is 17 amino acids. V gave up 8 bases and J gave up 0 bases, with 21 bases separating them. The germline V gene has CDR1 MNHEY and CDR2 SMNVEV (reference sequence). The CDR3 sequence: CASLSFGQSKSTDTQYF. In DNA, the CDR3 is TGTGCCAGCTTAAGTTTCGGACAATCAAAAAGCACAGATACGCAGTATTTT.

The rearrangement joins TRBV6-1 to TRBJ1-2; 9 nucleotides align to TRBD1. Germline assignment: CDR1 MNHNS and CDR2 SASEGT. The junction had 7 bases not matched to a gene; V was cut back by 4 bases and J by 7 bases. The CDR3 spans 14 residues. The CDR3 DNA reads TGTGCCAGCAGTGGAGGACAGGGGAATAGTGGCTACACCTTC. Its protein is CASSGGQGNSGYTF.

The chain employs TRBV5-1 and TRBJ2-7, with D possibly being TRBD1 (5 bases). The CDR3 has 14 residues. Germline CDR1 is SGHRS and CDR2 is YFSETQ. Trimming removed 4 bases at V and 7 bases at J, with 18 bases between. In nucleotides, the CDR3 is TGCGCCAGCAGCCCGACTTCTCCCAGGGATGAGCAGTACTTC. Amino acids: CASSPTSPRDEQYF.

The chain carries TRBV10-3 and TRBJ1-5; TRBD1 matches at 9 bases. Germline CDR1 and CDR2: ENHRY and SYGVKD. V lost 7 bases and J lost 3; bases outside the gene matches: 7. CDR3 length: 15 amino acids. Here the CDR3 DNA reads TGTGCCATCAAACAGGGGGCAGGGGACAATCAGCCCCAGCATTTT. Translating it yields CAIKQGAGDNQPQHF.

The chain combines TRBV19 with TRBJ2-7; maybe TRBD1 (6 bases). The CDR3 runs 13 residues. Trimming removed 4 bases at V and 1 base at J, with 8 bases between. Germline lookup yields CDR1 LNHDA and CDR2 SQIVND (reference sequence). The CDR3 nucleotides are TGTGCCAGTAGTAACAGGGATTCCTACGAGCAGTACTTC. It yields the protein CASSNRDSYEQYF.

In its sample, this clone was seen a few times. This chain links TRBV7-9 with TRBJ1-1, with a tentative D call TRBD1 (6 bases). The length of the CDR3 is 15 residues. Germline V gene data show CDR1 as SEHNR and CDR2 as FQNEAQ (reference sequence). V dropped 5 bases and J dropped 5 bases, with 18 bases sitting between them. CDR3 in amino acids: CASSPQGGGGTEAFF. The CDR3, as DNA: TGTGCCAGCAGCCCCCAAGGGGGGGGAGGAACTGAAGCTTTCTTT.

The chain employs TRBV27 and TRBJ1-5, with 8 nucleotides matching TRBD1. Germline CDR1 is MNHEY and CDR2 is SMNVEV (reference sequence). V shed 5 bases and J 2 bases; nucleotides not matched to a gene: 2. The CDR3 consists of 14 residues. CDR3 sequence (DNA): TGTGCCAGCAGTGTACAGGGGGGCAATCAGCCCCAGCATTTT. This gives the protein CASSVQGGNQPQHF.

A single count supports this clone. The gene calls are TRBV30 and TRBJ1-6, with D possibly TRBD1 on 5 matching bases. Germline CDR1 and CDR2: GTSNPN and SVGIG (reference sequence). V was trimmed by 3 bases and J by 6 bases, leaving 9 bases between them. CDR3 size: 13 residues. The CDR3 nucleotides are TGTGCCTGGAGCAAGGGGATTAATTCACCCCTCCACTTT. It encodes CAWSKGINSPLHF.

Regarding this clone: This sample also contains other DNA sequences that code for the same CDR3. The CDR3 region is CASSLEPGNYGYTF. The CDR3 nucleotides read TGTGCCAGCAGCTTAGAACCAGGAAACTATGGCTACACCTTC. The chain has TRBV7-2 and TRBJ1-2; no firm D call. The ends were cut back, 1 base at V and 2 bases at J, with 8 bases in the middle. Germline values: CDR1 SGHTA, CDR2 FQGNSA. The CDR3 consists of 14 residues.